This T cell receptor (beta chain) was documented in a study of technical replicates of blood from several donors. TCRdb's copy holds only in-frame clones and misses some; the assay was immunoSEQ multiplex PCR. This table holds fewer than 85,000 clones, roughly nine tenths found once. Only one count was recorded for this clone. Germline CDR1 and CDR2: SGHTA and FQGNSA. The V end lost 5 bases, the J end lost 5 bases, and 12 bases lay between the germline ends. This CDR3 region has 13 residues. The material sequenced was PBMCs. The TCR originated in a human donor in good health. Some clones in this sample may be carry-over from other donors' samples. The chain links TRBV7-2 to TRBJ2-5; maybe TRBD1 (5 bases). The DNA for the CDR3 is TGTGCCAGCAGCACAGACAGCGTGGAGACCCAGTACTTC. It codes for CASSTDSVETQYF.